The clone carrying this T cell receptor beta chain was seen once. This sample was included in a study of blood T cell repertoires in COVID-19. On the study more broadly: COVID-19 samples from acute and convalescent phases originated in the United States, Italy and Spain. PBMCs, B-cell-depleted T cells, or T cells provided the cDNA or gDNA that made up the material.

Using immunoSEQ multiplex PCR, the repertoire was profiled, and TCRdb retains in-frame clones only, with some absent. The sample lists fewer than 80,000 clones, about 84% occurring once. The ends lost 3 bases at V and 4 bases at J; junction bases unmatched: 16. CDR3 length: 18 amino acids. The germline gives CDR1 MNHEY, CDR2 SMNVEV (reference sequence). The sequence derives from a man aged 45-60 years with COVID-19, enrolled during active disease. The specimen sequenced was peripheral blood. V and J are TRBV27 and TRBJ2-7; the match to TRBD1 covers 9 bases. This CDR3 reads CASSFRAPYRGLRYEQYF. In DNA form, the CDR3 reads TGTGCCAGCAGTTTCCGAGCCCCCTACAGGGGGCTTCGATACGAGCAGTACTTC.